This is a list of T cell receptor beta chains from one sample in a study of blood T cell repertoires in COVID-19. Clones were read by immunoSEQ multiplex PCR, and TCRdb kept only the in-frame ones, dropping some. This sample has approximately 280,000 clones, with 82% found just once. Sequenced: PBMCs or T cells enriched from blood (not recorded which). These TCRs come from a man aged 40-50 years who had been exposed to COVID-19. The CDR3 runs from the conserved cysteine through the conserved F or W. A D gene is named only where the DNA matches it firmly. Clone size is given for some rows only: seen once, a few or many times, or a class if the clone is expanded.

abundance | j_gene | v_gene | d_gene | CDR3nt | CDR3aa
NA | TRBJ1-4 | TRBV19 | NA | TGTGCCAGTAGTGTCTGGGGCGACCTGAATGAAAAACTGTTTTTT | CASSVWGDLNEKLFF
NA | TRBJ2-1 | TRBV12-3/TRBV12-4 | TRBD2 | TGTGCCAGCGGAGGACTAGCCCATGAGCAGTTCTTC | CASGGLAHEQFF
once | TRBJ2-7 | TRBV6-2/TRBV6-3 | NA | TGTGCCAGCAGTTCATCCGGGGCCCTGGGGGCAAAGTACGGGATATACGAGCAGTACTTC | CASSSSGALGAKYGIYEQYF
NA | TRBJ2-3 | TRBV7-9 | TRBD2 | TGTGCCAGCAGCTTCGGTCTAGCGGGGGGCACAGATACGCAGTATTTT | CASSFGLAGGTDTQYF
NA | TRBJ2-7 | TRBV7-9 | NA | TGTGCCAGCAGCTTAGTCCGCGGGGACGAGCAGTACTTC | CASSLVRGDEQYF
NA | TRBJ1-1 | TRBV21-1 | NA | TGTGCCAGCAGCAAAGGTCCAGGGACAAACACTGAAGCTTTCTTT | CASSKGPGTNTEAFF
NA | TRBJ1-2 | TRBV5-6 | NA | TGTGCCAGCAGCGACGGACAGCCTGGGGCCGGCTACACCTTC | CASSDGQPGAGYTF
NA | TRBJ2-1 | TRBV5-1 | NA | TGCGCCAGCAGCTCCAGGGGTGCCCACAATGAGCAGTTCTTC | CASSSRGAHNEQFF
NA | TRBJ1-4 | TRBV7-9 | NA | TGTGCCAGCAGCTGGACCAGCGGGGGGTTTGCAACTAATGAAAAACTGTTTTTT | CASSWTSGGFATNEKLFF
NA | TRBJ2-1 | TRBV2 | TRBD1 | TGTGCCAGCAGTGAGACAGGGGGCTACAATGAGCAGTTCTTC | CASSETGGYNEQFF
NA | TRBJ1-1 | TRBV6-4 | TRBD1 | TGTGCCAGCAGTGCCCAGACAGGGCGAGGTGAAGCTTTCTTT | CASSAQTGRGEAFF
NA | TRBJ2-7 | TRBV6-5 | TRBD1 | TGTGCCAGCAGCACCGGGACAGTGGGCTACGAGCAGTACTTC | CASSTGTVGYEQYF
NA | TRBJ1-2 | TRBV2 | NA | TGTGCCAGCTCGGAAGGGACAAGCTATGGCTACACCTTC | CASSEGTSYGYTF
NA | TRBJ2-2 | TRBV21-1 | NA | TGTGCCAGCAGCAAGACCCACGCCGGGACAGGGTCGGACACCGGGGAGCTGTTTTTT | CASSKTHAGTGSDTGELFF
few | TRBJ1-5 | TRBV5-5 | TRBD1 | TGTGCCAGCAGCAAACAGGGGGGGGACTATCAGCCCCAGCATTTT | CASSKQGGDYQPQHF
NA | TRBJ2-3 | TRBV5-1 | TRBD2 | TGCGCCAGCAGCTTGGCGGGACTAGCAGGGGCAGATACGCAGTATTTT | CASSLAGLAGADTQYF
NA | TRBJ2-2 | TRBV30 | NA | TGTGCCGGAGGCTATCCCGGGGAGCTGTTTTTT | CAGGYPGELFF
few | TRBJ1-1 | TRBV29-1 | TRBD1 | TGCAGCGCCCGGGGGGGACAGGGCACTGAAGCTTTCTTT | CSARGGQGTEAFF
many | TRBJ1-1 | TRBV6-4 | TRBD1 | TGTGCCAGCAGTCCAGGGGGCGCGGGCACTGAAGCTTTCTTT | CASSPGGAGTEAFF
NA | TRBJ2-1 | TRBV21-1 | NA | TGTGCCAGCGATCGTAGGGGGGGCGATGAGCAGTTCTTC | CASDRRGGDEQFF
NA | TRBJ2-1 | TRBV5-6 | TRBD2 | TGTGCCAGCAGCTTGGCCTGGGGTAGCGGGAGACCGTCCTACAATGAGCAGTTCTTC | CASSLAWGSGRPSYNEQFF
NA | TRBJ2-2 | TRBV10-3 | TRBD1 | TGTGCCATCACACAGGGGGCTGGCGGGGAGCTGTTTTTT | CAITQGAGGELFF
NA | TRBJ2-1 | TRBV6-6 | TRBD2 | TGTGCCAGCTCTTGGACTAGCCAGGACAATGAGCAGTTCTTC | CASSWTSQDNEQFF
NA | TRBJ2-7 | TRBV2 | NA | TGTGCCAGCAGTAGTACCCCTAGTAGCGGATACGAGCAGTACTTC | CASSSTPSSGYEQYF
NA | TRBJ2-1 | TRBV30 | TRBD2 | TGTGCCTGGATCCCGGGGGGGAAAAGCTCCTACAATGAGCAGTTCTTC | CAWIPGGKSSYNEQFF
NA | TRBJ1-6 | TRBV11-2 | NA | TGTGCCAGCAGCTTAGATCGGCAGGGCAATTCACCCCTCCACTTT | CASSLDRQGNSPLHF
few | TRBJ2-7 | TRBV6-6 | TRBD2 | TGTGCCAGCCTGTATGGCGGGAGGTCATACGAGCAGTACTTC | CASLYGGRSYEQYF
NA | TRBJ2-3 | TRBV25-1 | NA | TGTGCCAGCAGTAAAGGGACTTTGGCTAGCACAGATACGCAGTATTTT | CASSKGTLASTDTQYF
NA | TRBJ2-7 | TRBV2 | NA | TGTGCCAGCAGTGGCCGCCTAGACTCATCACGGTACGAGCAGTACTTC | CASSGRLDSSRYEQYF
NA | TRBJ2-5 | TRBV5-1 | TRBD1 | TGCGCCAGCAGCTTGGGACAGGGGGTTTTTGAGACCCAGTACTTC | CASSLGQGVFETQYF
NA | TRBJ2-7 | TRBV29-1 | TRBD2 | TGCAGCGTCCGTCTAGCGGGGGCAAAGACCTACGAGCAGTACTTC | CSVRLAGAKTYEQYF
many | TRBJ2-1 | TRBV6-4 | TRBD2 | TGTGCCAGCAGTGAACTAGCGGGCTCCTACAATGAGCAGTTCTTC | CASSELAGSYNEQFF
NA | TRBJ2-7 | TRBV27 | TRBD2 | TGTGCCAGCAGTTCCCTCTCCGGGAGGAGCGAGCAGTACTTC | CASSSLSGRSEQYF
once | TRBJ2-3 | TRBV6-6 | TRBD2 | TGTGCCAGCAGTTACCCTAGCGGGAGCTCTGGGGATACGCAGTATTTT | CASSYPSGSSGDTQYF
NA | TRBJ2-7 | TRBV12-3/TRBV12-4 | NA | TGTGCCAGCAGTTTAGGGGGACTCCAAAATCCGTACTTC | CASSLGGLQNPYF
NA | TRBJ1-2 | TRBV30 | NA | TGTGCCTGGAGTCAATCCGGGGACTATGGCTACACCTTC | CAWSQSGDYGYTF
NA | TRBJ1-1 | TRBV11-1 | NA | TGTGCCAGCAGCTTTCCGCGGTTGGGTGAAGCTTTCTTT | CASSFPRLGEAFF
NA | TRBJ2-3 | TRBV6-5 | TRBD1 | TGTGCCAGCAGCCCGGGACAGGGTCGCACAGATACGCAGTATTTT | CASSPGQGRTDTQYF
NA | TRBJ2-3 | TRBV5-1 | NA | TGCGCCAGCAGCTTGCAGGGAATAGGTACAGATACGCAGTATTTT | CASSLQGIGTDTQYF
few | TRBJ1-2 | TRBV6-5 | NA | TGTGCCAGCATGATGCCGGGCGTGGGGGGCTATGGCTACACCTTC | CASMMPGVGGYGYTF
few | TRBJ1-2 | TRBV6-5 | NA | TGTGCCAGCTCCAAAACAAGGGACAATAACTATGGCTACACCTTC | CASSKTRDNNYGYTF
NA | TRBJ2-1 | TRBV5-4 | TRBD2 | TGTGCCAGCAGCTTCAAACACCCGGGACTAGCGGGAGTAAGCAATGAGCAGTTCTTC | CASSFKHPGLAGVSNEQFF
NA | TRBJ2-7 | TRBV12-3/TRBV12-4 | NA | TGTGCCAGCAGTACTCAGGTCGCCTACGAGCAGTACTTC | CASSTQVAYEQYF
NA | TRBJ1-1 | TRBV30 | TRBD1 | TGTGCCTACACGAAGACAGGGACGGACACTGAAGCTTTCTTT | CAYTKTGTDTEAFF
NA | TRBJ1-2 | TRBV5-1 | NA | TGCGCCAGCAGCTTAGGCAGGGGTTTTATAGACGGCTACACCTTC | CASSLGRGFIDGYTF
many | TRBJ2-2 | TRBV24-1 | NA | TGTGCCACCAGGGCCCAGAACACCGGGGAGCTGTTTTTT | CATRAQNTGELFF
NA | TRBJ2-5 | TRBV25-1 | TRBD2 | TGTGCCAGCTCGGGAGCGGGAGGGGCAGAGACCCAGTACTTC | CASSGAGGAETQYF
NA | TRBJ2-1 | TRBV30 | NA | TGTGCCTGGGTGCAGGACACCACCCTTAACAATGAGCAGTTCTTC | CAWVQDTTLNNEQFF
NA | TRBJ2-1 | TRBV7-3 | TRBD1 | TGTGCCAGCAGCTTAAACGGACAGGGCCAGTTCTTC | CASSLNGQGQFF
NA | TRBJ2-1 | TRBV7-3 | TRBD2 | TGTGCCAGCAGCTTCGGAGGGACTAGCGGGACCAGGGGGCAGTTCTTC | CASSFGGTSGTRGQFF
NA | TRBJ1-1 | TRBV30 | TRBD1 | TGTGCCTGGAGTCGACGGACAGGGGGCACTGAAGCTTTCTTT | CAWSRRTGGTEAFF
NA | TRBJ2-3 | TRBV9 | NA | TGTGCCAGCAGCGTAGGAGGGCAAGGAGATACGCAGTATTTT | CASSVGGQGDTQYF
NA | TRBJ2-7 | TRBV7-2 | NA | TGTGCCAGCAGCTTACCGGCCGTGCGGGCGGAGGCCATCTACGAGCAGTACTTC | CASSLPAVRAEAIYEQYF
NA | TRBJ2-7 | TRBV27 | TRBD2 | TGTGCCAGCAGTCCCATCGGGACTAGCGGAATATACGAGCAGTACTTC | CASSPIGTSGIYEQYF
NA | TRBJ2-7 | TRBV6-2/TRBV6-3 | NA | TGTGCCACCAGCGAAACTACCTACGAGCAGTACTTC | CATSETTYEQYF